The 22 T cell receptor beta chains in this list originate from one sample, sequenced in a study of shared clonotypes between healthy human individuals. Profiled with immunoSEQ multiplex PCR; TCRdb holds only in-frame clones, not every one. This table has more than 1,200,000 clones, about 98.5% appearing once. Sequencing was carried out using naive CD4+ T cells sorted from blood. Subset defined: CD45RA+ positively selected. These receptors originate from a man under 40 in good health.

Details on this clone: In the same sample, other DNA sequences code for this CDR3. J is TRBJ2-7 and V is TRBV18; 9 bases map to TRBD1. Germline trimming cut 1 base from V and 4 bases from J; bases unmatched to any gene: 2. The V gene's germline CDR1 is KGHSH and CDR2 LQKENI. The CDR3 is made up of 14 amino acids. CDR3 nucleotide sequence: TGTGCCAGCTCACCACTGGGACAGGGATACGAGCAGTACTTC. It encodes CASSPLGQGYEQYF.

The rearrangement joins TRBV28 to TRBJ2-7; D is possibly TRBD1 (5 bases). The germline gives CDR1 MDHEN, CDR2 SYDVKM. The CDR3 consists of 15 residues. Trimming took off 6 bases at V and 2 bases at J, with 17 bases between the two ends. The CDR3 sequence is CASSPDSVGTYEQYF. Here the CDR3 DNA reads TGTGCCAGCAGCCCAGACAGTGTTGGAACCTACGAGCAGTACTTC.

V and J are TRBV5-4 and TRBJ2-5; possibly TRBD2 for D (5 bases). V lost 0 bases and J 2 bases, leaving 11 bases between the germline ends. From germline, CDR1 is SGHNT and CDR2 YYREEE (reference sequence). The CDR3 length is 15 residues. CDR3 protein: CASSLVRGGQETQYF. CDR3 DNA: TGTGCCAGCAGCTTGGTTAGAGGAGGACAAGAGACCCAGTACTTC.

The V gene is TRBV7-9, the J gene TRBJ1-1, with D uncertain. V shed 0 bases and J shed 5 bases, with 7 bases lying between them. Germline V gene data show CDR1 as SEHNR and CDR2 as FQNEAQ (reference sequence). The CDR3 length is 13 residues. The CDR3 here is CASSLAEVTEAFF. CDR3 coding DNA: TGTGCCAGCAGCTTAGCTGAGGTTACTGAAGCTTTCTTT.

The V gene is TRBV9, the J gene TRBJ1-5; D ambiguous. Looked up from germline, CDR1 is SGDLS and CDR2 is YYNGEE. The CDR3 is 14 amino acids. V lost 3 bases and J 3 bases, leaving 10 bases between the germline ends. For the CDR3, the DNA is TGTGCCAGCAGCGCTGGCGGACTCAATCAGCCCCAGCATTTT. Protein: CASSAGGLNQPQHF. Full variable domain (rest looked up from reference TRBV9 and TRBJ1-5): DSGVTQTPKHLITATGQRVTLRCSPRSGDLSVYWYQQSLDQGLQFLIQYYNGEERAKGNILERFSAQQFPDLHSELNLSSLELGDSALYFCASSAGGLNQPQHFGDGTRLSIL.

The chain couples TRBV28 to TRBJ1-2; 10 bases agree with TRBD1. V lost 1 base and J lost 8; bases outside the gene matches: 25. The CDR3 extends over 21 amino acids. Germline values: CDR1 MDHEN, CDR2 SYDVKM. CDR3 residues: CASSLLGRGTQTGTGEIGYTF. Written as DNA, the CDR3 is TGTGCCAGCAGTTTATTAGGGCGTGGGACGCAAACCGGGACAGGGGAAATCGGCTACACCTTC.

The V gene is TRBV5-5, the J gene TRBJ1-2; 7 bases are a match to TRBD1. CDR3 length equals 13 residues. Per the germline V gene, CDR1 is SGHKS and CDR2 is YYEKEE (reference sequence). The junction had 3 bases not matched to a gene; V was cut back by 0 bases and J by 7 bases. The CDR3 coding sequence is TGTGCCAGCAGCTTGGCAGGGGGTGGTGGCTACACCTTC. This codes for CASSLAGGGGYTF.

A word on this clone: Other DNA sequences in this sample translate to the same CDR3. CDR3 amino acids: CASSFSATNEKLFF. In nucleotides, the CDR3 is TGTGCCAGCAGCTTTAGTGCGACTAATGAAAAACTGTTTTTT. The chain uses TRBV9 and TRBJ1-4; D ambiguous. The germline V gene encodes CDR1 SGDLS and CDR2 YYNGEE. The CDR3 extends over 14 amino acids. Trimming shortened V by 4 bases and J by 2 bases, and 9 bases separated the two germline ends.

The chain recombines TRBV15 with TRBJ1-1; D gene uncertain. Germline assignment: CDR1 LNHNV and CDR2 YYDKDF (reference sequence). Trimming took off 0 bases at V and 10 bases at J, with 12 bases between the two ends. The CDR3 is 13 amino acids. Here the CDR3 reads CATSRDRSIGAFF. The CDR3 DNA reads TGTGCCACCAGCAGAGATAGGAGTATAGGAGCTTTCTTT.

This sequence joins TRBV21-1 and TRBJ2-3; the table's D call, TRBD2, has no DNA check behind it. TRBV21-1 is a pseudogene segment. CDR3 size: 17 residues. Written as DNA, the CDR3 is TGTGCCAGCAGCAAACGGGGGGACTCCCGAAACACAGATACGCAGTATTTT. Its protein product is CASSKRGDSRNTDTQYF.

About this clone itself: Additional DNA sequences in this sample encode the identical CDR3. The chain has TRBV5-1 and TRBJ2-6, with unresolved D. The V and J ends lost 0 bases and 2 bases respectively, with 6 bases between them. CDR3 length equals 15 residues. CDR1 is SGHRS and CDR2 is YFSETQ in the germline V gene. CDR3 region: CASSLVQAGANVLTF. The CDR3 nucleotides are TGCGCCAGCAGCTTGGTTCAGGCTGGGGCCAACGTCCTGACTTTC.

V is TRBV2 and J is TRBJ1-5; D not certain. Trimming removed 3 bases from V and 0 bases from J, with 6 bases in between. CDR1 SNHLY and CDR2 FYNNEI come from the germline V gene. The length of the CDR3 is 14 residues. This CDR3 reads CASSDKDSNQPQHF. The DNA of the CDR3 is TGTGCCAGCAGTGACAAGGATAGCAATCAGCCCCAGCATTTT. Complete variable domain (other parts from reference TRBV2 and TRBJ1-5): EPEVTQTPSHQVTQMGQEVILRCVPISNHLYFYWYRQILGQKVEFLVSFYNNEISEKSEIFDDQFSVERPDGSNFTLKIRSTKLEDSAMYFCASSDKDSNQPQHFGDGTRLSIL.

CDR3 in amino acids: CASSLDNSGGGTDTQYF. CDR3 sequence (DNA): TGCGCCAGCAGCTTGGACAACTCAGGGGGCGGTACAGATACGCAGTATTTT. This sequence joins TRBV5-1 and TRBJ2-3; 8 positions match TRBD1. Losses at the gene ends were 0 bases for V and 3 bases for J; bases not matched to a gene: 9. The CDR3 has 17 residues. Looked up from germline, CDR1 is SGHRS and CDR2 is YFSETQ.

The J gene is TRBJ1-1, the V gene TRBV18; 7 bases fit TRBD1. Germline CDR1 KGHSH, CDR2 LQKENI. V dropped 3 bases and J dropped 5; count of bases not matched to a gene: 6. The CDR3 covers 14 residues. CDR3 nucleotides: TGTGCCAGCTCACCTAGTACACAGGGGACTGAAGCTTTCTTT. This gives the protein CASSPSTQGTEAFF.

In DNA, the CDR3 is TGTGCCAGCAGCTTAGAGAGCAGCTTCTCCTACGAGCAGTACTTC. It translates to CASSLESSFSYEQYF. The chain employs TRBV7-6 and TRBJ2-7; D not resolved. Germline assignment: CDR1 SGHVS and CDR2 FNYEAQ. The CDR3 runs 15 residues. Trimming took 1 base from V and 0 from J, leaving 10 bases between them.

This clone was counted once. A read error may produce the germline difference seen at one junction end. The chain links TRBV5-1 to TRBJ2-7, with D possibly matching TRBD2 (5 bases). The CDR3 is 16 amino acids. The germline gives CDR1 SGHRS, CDR2 YFSETQ. CDR3 bases: TGCGCCAACAGCTTCTCCGCTAGAGGGAGCTCCTACGAGCAGTACTTC. Translation gives CANSFSARGSSYEQYF.

DNA for the CDR3: TGTGCCAGCAGCCCCCTAGCGGGCACAGATACGCAGTATTTT. Translation: CASSPLAGTDTQYF. This sequence joins TRBV6-1 and TRBJ2-3; 7 bases line up with TRBD2. This CDR3 comprises 14 residues. After removal of 6 bases from V and 1 base from J, the junction contained 4 bases not matched to a gene. Germline V gene sequence: CDR1 MNHNS, CDR2 SASEGT.

This chain's CDR3 is CASSSTPSSGNTIYF. DNA for the CDR3: TGCGCCAGCAGCTCGACACCCAGCTCTGGAAACACCATATATTTT. The V call is TRBV5-1, the J call TRBJ1-3; no reliable D call. V lost 3 bases and J lost 0, with 10 bases in between. Per germline, CDR1 SGHRS and CDR2 YFSETQ. CDR3 length: 15 amino acids.

In DNA form, the CDR3 reads TGTGCCAGCAGTTCCCCGGGAATGAACACTGAAGCTTTCTTT. Translated, it gives CASSSPGMNTEAFF. This chain joins TRBV28 and TRBJ1-1; unclear D gene. This CDR3 has 14 amino acids. V lost 4 bases and J 0 bases, leaving 9 bases between the germline ends. From germline, CDR1 is MDHEN and CDR2 SYDVKM. Full variable domain (rest looked up from reference TRBV28 and TRBJ1-1): DVKVTQSSRYLVKRTGEKVFLECVQDMDHENMFWYRQDPGLGLRLIYFSYDVKMKEKGDIPEGYSVSREKKERFSLILESASTNQTSMYLCASSSPGMNTEAFFGQGTRLTVV.

This chain uses TRBV7-2 with TRBJ1-5, with a tentative D call TRBD1 (5 bases). The ends were cut back, 1 base at V and 4 bases at J, with 11 bases in the middle. This CDR3 comprises 15 residues. The germline CDR1 and CDR2 sequences are SGHTA and FQGNSA. The DNA for the CDR3 is TGTGCCAGCAGCTTAGTTGGAGGGGAGAATCAGCCCCAGCATTTT. Translating it yields CASSLVGGENQPQHF.

This clone has a handful of counts. Other nucleotide sequences from this sample produce the same CDR3. The chain combines TRBV5-1 with TRBJ2-2, with 10 bases fitting TRBD1. With V trimmed by 4 bases and J by 5 bases, 5 bases remained unmatched. CDR1 SGHRS and CDR2 YFSETQ come from the germline V gene. This CDR3 spans 15 amino acids. CDR3 region: CASSHGQGVTGELFF. In DNA form, the CDR3 reads TGCGCCAGCAGCCATGGACAGGGGGTTACCGGGGAGCTGTTTTTT.

The genes are TRBV7-9 and TRBJ1-5; 7 positions match TRBD1. Losses at the gene ends were 4 bases for V and 4 bases for J; bases not matched to a gene: 16. The CDR3 spans 18 residues. Germline CDR1 and CDR2: SEHNR and FQNEAQ (reference sequence). The CDR3 spells CASSSQSQGGTINQPQHF. The CDR3 DNA sequence: TGTGCCAGCAGCTCACAGTCCCAGGGGGGTACTATTAATCAGCCCCAGCATTTT.